This T cell receptor (beta chain) was sequenced for a study of T cell changes during pregnancy in multiple sclerosis. Generated by immunoSEQ multiplex PCR, the TCRdb table keeps only in-frame clones and is missing some. The sample shows under 70,000 clones, over 90% of them seen only once. The sequencing here drew on CD4+ T cells from peripheral blood mononuclear cells, taken after pregnancy. This receptor was obtained from a female donor with multiple sclerosis, enrolled in a pregnancy study.

The CDR3 protein is CASKEQGLDGYTF. CDR3 bases: TGTGCCAGCAAGGAGCAGGGCCTGGATGGCTACACCTTC. V is TRBV6-5 and J is TRBJ1-2, with D tentatively TRBD1 (5 bases). V was shortened by 7 bases and J by 6 bases, with 15 bases between the two germline ends. This CDR3 region has 13 residues. The V gene's germline CDR1 is MNHEY and CDR2 SVGAGI.